This T cell receptor beta chain originates from a study of cytomegalovirus exposure and HLA in healthy donors. Here immunoSEQ multiplex PCR was the method, and the copy in TCRdb shows in-frame clones only, minus some. The table shows about 130,000 clones, with almost 85% occurring only once. Overall study results and limits: Researchers reported that a few CMV-associated chains were confirmed in vitro as CMV antigen-specific.

As concerns this clone: Its antigen is not identified.

This receptor was obtained from a young man in good health and CMV-seropositive. Sequencing input: PBMCs.

In nucleotides, the CDR3 is TGTGCCAGCTCAGGAGAGCTTTTTCAGGGCAGAAACTATGGCTACACCTTC. Its translation: CASSGELFQGRNYGYTF. The V and J genes are TRBV18 and TRBJ1-2; possible D gene TRBD1, 5 bases. Germline values: CDR1 KGHSH, CDR2 LQKENI. With 5 bases removed from V and 2 bases from J, the gap between germline ends came to 21 bases. The length of the CDR3 is 17 residues.